These T cell receptor beta chains were read from a single sample in a study of T-cell memory formation after mild COVID-19. TCRdb reprocessed the 5' RACE reads with MiXCR, giving one entry per CDR3 protein. The sample shows under 300,000 distinct CDR3 sequences, 8% to 9% of them seen only once. Sequencing was carried out using PBMCs or a T cell subset sorted from them (not recorded which). These receptors all stem from a man between 18 and 35 years old who had mild COVID-19 (a few samples of this study predate the infection). Cell type and time point are not known. Each CDR3 is given with its conserved first and last residue. The order of the fields is J gene, V gene, clone size, D gene, CDR3 DNA, CDR3 protein. A D gene is named only where the DNA matches it firmly. Size tells how often a clone was seen (once, few, many) or the class of an expanded clone, and some rows leave it out.

>TRBJ2-2|TRBV5-1|few|.
TGCGCCAGCAGAGCAGGGGGGACCGGGGAGCTGTTTTTT
CASRAGGTGELFF
>TRBJ2-2|TRBV7-2|.|.
TGTGCCAGCAGCTTCAGTTATTATAGCACGGCCGGGGAGCTGTTTTTT
CASSFSYYSTAGELFF
>TRBJ2-7|TRBV30|many|TRBD1
TGTGCCTGGAGCACGGACAGGGGTGGCGAGCAGTACTTC
CAWSTDRGGEQYF
>TRBJ2-3|TRBV20-1|.|.
TGCAGTGCCGACGGGGGGCTACTCGACGGCACAGATACGCAGTATTTT
CSADGGLLDGTDTQYF
>TRBJ2-5|TRBV27|many|.
TGTGCCAGCAGTATGGGGGAGACCCAGTACTTC
CASSMGETQYF
>TRBJ2-3|TRBV5-1|.|.
TGCGCCAGCAGCTTGAGAGGGCTCCCAGATACGCAGTATTTT
CASSLRGLPDTQYF
>TRBJ1-2|TRBV19|.|.
TGTGCCAGTGGCCGCCGGACCGACCTCTATGGCTACACCTTC
CASGRRTDLYGYTF
>TRBJ1-4|TRBV12-3/TRBV12-4|.|TRBD1
TGTGCCAGCAGGATCAGGGGGCTTAGAGAAAAACTGTTTTTT
CASRIRGLREKLFF
>TRBJ2-7|TRBV3-1|many|.
TGTGCCAGCAGCCAAGTCAACGAGCAGTACTTC
CASSQVNEQYF
>TRBJ2-7|TRBV3-1|.|.
TGTGCCAGCAGCCCTTCGGTCGGAGAGCAGTACTTC
CASSPSVGEQYF
>TRBJ2-3|TRBV5-1|.|TRBD1
TGCGCCAGCAGCGTGAGCGGACAGGTCGGGCAGTATTTT
CASSVSGQVGQYF
>TRBJ1-4|TRBV7-9|.|.
TGTGCCAGCAGCCTGTCGAAAGGACAGTTGAATGAAAAACTGTTTTTT
CASSLSKGQLNEKLFF
>TRBJ2-7|TRBV4-2|few|TRBD1
TGTGCCAGCAGCCAAGCTGGACAGGGGGAATACGAGCAGTACTTC
CASSQAGQGEYEQYF
>TRBJ1-1|TRBV5-6|few|.
TGTGCCAGCAGCTTGACACAGCCGGGGAGCACTGAAGCTTTCTTT
CASSLTQPGSTEAFF
>TRBJ2-5|TRBV11-2|many|TRBD1
TGTGCCAGCAGCTCTCGGGACAGGGAAGAGACCCAGTACTTC
CASSSRDREETQYF
>TRBJ1-1|TRBV7-9|few|TRBD1
TGTGCCAGCAGCCGTACAGGGGGTGCAAGATACGGAGGCACTGAAGCTTTCTTT
CASSRTGGARYGGTEAFF
>TRBJ2-5|TRBV11-2|few|.
TGTGCCAGCAGCCCGTGGGATGGAGAGACCCAGTACTTC
CASSPWDGETQYF
>TRBJ2-3|TRBV20-1|few|.
TGCAGTGCTTACGCCGGGGCCACAGATACGCAGTATTTT
CSAYAGATDTQYF
>TRBJ2-3|TRBV7-6|many|.
TGTGCCAGCAGCTTGAGGTCCTGGACTAGCACAGATACGCAGTATTTT
CASSLRSWTSTDTQYF
>TRBJ2-3|TRBV7-2|many|.
TGTGCCAGCAGCTTAGAGGGGGGACCCCGAGTATATACGCAGTATTTT
CASSLEGGPRVYTQYF
>TRBJ1-6|TRBV7-9|few|TRBD1
TGTGCCAGCAGTCCAGGGGGAGGTAATTCACCCCTCCACTTT
CASSPGGGNSPLHF
>TRBJ2-7|TRBV6-1|.|.
TGTGCCAGCATATACAGGGACGGAATCTCCTACGAGCAGTACTTC
CASIYRDGISYEQYF
>TRBJ2-3|TRBV7-7|many|TRBD1
TGTGCCAGCAGCTTAGGAGGGGGCAACACAGATACGCAGTATTTT
CASSLGGGNTDTQYF
>TRBJ2-7|TRBV9|many|.
TGTGCCAGCAAAGCTCAGCAGTACTTC
CASKAQQYF
>TRBJ2-1|TRBV7-3|many|.
TGTGCCAGCAGTTTACAGGTGGGCGGATCCTACAATGAGCAGTTCTTC
CASSLQVGGSYNEQFF
>TRBJ1-6|TRBV28|.|TRBD1
TGTGCCAGCAGTTTAAGGGACAGGCTTAATTCACCCCTCCACTTT
CASSLRDRLNSPLHF
>TRBJ1-2|TRBV28|.|.
TGTGCCAGCAGTTTGTACGGTCCTGGCGGCTACACCTTC
CASSLYGPGGYTF
>TRBJ1-3|TRBV5-1|few|.
TGCGCCAGCAGCCCTCTACAGGGAAGTGGAAACACCATATATTTT
CASSPLQGSGNTIYF
>TRBJ1-1|TRBV4-3|few|.
TGCGCCAGCAGCCAAGACGGGAGGAGAGGCACTGAAGCTTTCTTT
CASSQDGRRGTEAFF
>TRBJ2-1|TRBV15|many|.
TGTGCCACCAGCAGAGATGGGAGGACCTACAATGAGCAGTTCTTC
CATSRDGRTYNEQFF
>TRBJ1-6|TRBV4-2|few|TRBD1
TGTGCCAGCAGCCAAGGCTACGGGACAGGGAAATCACCCCTCCACTTT
CASSQGYGTGKSPLHF
>TRBJ2-1|TRBV29-1|many|TRBD1
TGCAGCGCCGAGGGGACAGGGGAGACTAATGAGCAGTTCTTC
CSAEGTGETNEQFF
>TRBJ1-2|TRBV4-1|.|TRBD1
TGCGCCAGCAGCCAGGGGACAGGGTCCGCTGGCTACACCTTC
CASSQGTGSAGYTF
>TRBJ1-5|TRBV6-6|.|.
TGTGCCAGCAGTTATGGGGGGCCGTCTCTGCCCCAGCATTTT
CASSYGGPSLPQHF
>TRBJ2-7|TRBV4-3|many|TRBD2
TGCGCCAGCAGCCTACCAGGGTGGGTAGCGGGGGCTAATGAGCAGTACTTC
CASSLPGWVAGANEQYF
>TRBJ2-1|TRBV5-4|.|TRBD2
TGTGCCAGCAGCTTGATCAGCGGGGGGTCCAACGAGCAGTTCTTC
CASSLISGGSNEQFF
>TRBJ2-2|TRBV5-6|many|.
TGTGCCAGCAGCTTCCTGGCCGGGGAGCTGTTTTTT
CASSFLAGELFF
>TRBJ2-6|TRBV7-2|few|.
TGTGCCAGCAGCTTAGTCGCAGGTGGGGCCAACGTCCTGACTTTC
CASSLVAGGANVLTF
>TRBJ2-3|TRBV5-1|many|.
TGCGCCAGCAGCATTCCGGACAGTGCTAGCACAGATACGCAGTATTTT
CASSIPDSASTDTQYF
>TRBJ1-1|TRBV29-1|.|TRBD1
TGCAGCGTTGATCCGTGGACAGGGGGGATGAGGAACACTGAAGCTTTCTTT
CSVDPWTGGMRNTEAFF
>TRBJ1-2|TRBV7-9|.|.
TGTGCCAGCAGCTTTTCGGACGGGGATGGCTACACCTTC
CASSFSDGDGYTF
>TRBJ1-3|TRBV7-3|few|.
TGTGCCAGCAGCTTAGGGTCAGGGAATGGAAACACCATATATTTT
CASSLGSGNGNTIYF
>TRBJ1-2|TRBV14|.|.
TGTGCCAGCGCCCCATGGGGCTTATATGGCTACACCTTC
CASAPWGLYGYTF
>TRBJ2-5|TRBV29-1|few|TRBD2
TGCAGCGTGGGAGCGGGGGGGCCCGAGACCCAGTACTTC
CSVGAGGPETQYF
>TRBJ1-5|TRBV4-3|few|.
TGCGCCAGCAGCCAAGATAAGGGAGGCAGTCAGCCCCAGCATTTT
CASSQDKGGSQPQHF
>TRBJ1-1|TRBV6-5|.|.
TGTGCCAGCAGTTCCCAGGGCGGTGAAGCTTTCTTT
CASSSQGGEAFF
>TRBJ2-3|TRBV5-1|many|.
TGCGCCAGCAGCAGCGAGGGCGCAGATACGCAGTATTTT
CASSSEGADTQYF
>TRBJ2-7|TRBV7-9|many|TRBD1
TGCGCCAGCAGCTTGGGACAGGGTAACGAGCAGTACTTC
CASSLGQGNEQYF
>TRBJ1-5|TRBV5-6|few|.
TGTGCCAGCAGCTTGTCTCCGTTACAATACAATCAGCCCCAGCATTTT
CASSLSPLQYNQPQHF
>TRBJ1-1|TRBV19|.|.
TGTGCCAGTAGTGCGGCGAACACTGAAGCTTTCTTT
CASSAANTEAFF
>TRBJ2-7|TRBV7-8|few|TRBD1
TGTGCCAGCAGCGGCGCTCCCGGGACAGCGCTACTCTACGAGCAGTACTTC
CASSGAPGTALLYEQYF
>TRBJ1-6|TRBV11-2|few|.
TGTGCCAGCAGCCCCGATAGGTCACCCCTCCACTTT
CASSPDRSPLHF
>TRBJ2-5|TRBV6-6|many|.
TGTGCCAGCAGTTCGGGACACCAAGGGGCCCAGTACTTC
CASSSGHQGAQYF
>TRBJ2-1|TRBV5-1|many|TRBD1
TGCGCCAGCAGCTTGGGACAGGGGGATAGGGGTGAGCAGTTCTTC
CASSLGQGDRGEQFF
>TRBJ1-1|TRBV27|few|.
TGTGCCAGCAGTTTTCACAATTCTGAAGCTTTCTTT
CASSFHNSEAFF
>TRBJ1-1|TRBV4-3|.|.
TGCGCCAGCAGCCCACCCGGGAGAATGACTGAAGCTTTCTTT
CASSPPGRMTEAFF
>TRBJ2-4|TRBV20-1|.|.
TGCAGTGCTAGATTCACAGAGGACATTCAGTACTTC
CSARFTEDIQYF
>TRBJ1-2|TRBV12-3/TRBV12-4|.|.
TGTGCCAGCACCCATGGGGCCGGCTATGGCTACACCTTC
CASTHGAGYGYTF